Listed below are T cell receptor beta chains from one sample, sequenced in a study of Tregs in tolerant kidney transplant recipients. Profiling relied on immunoSEQ multiplex PCR, and the TCRdb table lists in-frame clones only, not all of them. The sample includes around 70,000 clones, about nine tenths seen only once; the top ten take 9.5% to 12%. Sequenced material: CD8+ T cells from blood, taken before the transplant. These receptors originate from a human donor who received a combined kidney and bone marrow transplant. Each CDR3 is given with its conserved first and last residue. D genes are given only for firm matches. Not every row has a clone size; where given, it reads once, few, many or a size class.

d_gene	v_gene	abundance	j_gene	CDR3nt	CDR3aa
TRBD2	TRBV10-3	.	TRBJ2-4	TGTGCCACCCTGGGACTAGATTCGAACATTCAGTACTTC	CATLGLDSNIQYF
TRBD1	TRBV7-6	few	TRBJ1-2	TGTGCCAGCAGCCCCGACAGGGGCCCTGGTGGCTACACCTTC	CASSPDRGPGGYTF
TRBD2	TRBV11-2	.	TRBJ2-7	TGTGCCAGCAGCTTCGCCCCAACTAGCGGGGGGTACTACGAGCAGTACTTC	CASSFAPTSGGYYEQYF
TRBD2	TRBV19	.	TRBJ2-7	TGTGCCAGTAGAACTAGCGGGTCTACCTCCTACGAGCAGTACTTC	CASRTSGSTSYEQYF
.	TRBV4-2	.	TRBJ2-7	TGTGCCAGCAGCCAAGATAGGGGCTCCTACGAGCAGTACTTC	CASSQDRGSYEQYF
.	TRBV29-1	.	TRBJ1-1	TGCAGCTTGCGTATCCCGGGACAAGGGAACACTGAAGCTTTCTTT	CSLRIPGQGNTEAFF
TRBD1	TRBV4-3	.	TRBJ1-2	TGCGCCAGCAGCCCCCACCACGGGACAGGGGGCGATGGCTACACCTTC	CASSPHHGTGGDGYTF
.	TRBV19	.	TRBJ2-5	TGTGCCAGTAGTACCTCAGGGGGGGAGACCCAGTACTTC	CASSTSGGETQYF
.	TRBV5-3	.	TRBJ1-1	TGTGCCAGAAGCCTGCTAGGGACACCGGAAACAAGAGCTTTCTTT	CARSLLGTPETRAFF
TRBD2	TRBV9	.	TRBJ2-3	TGTGCCAGCACCTTAGCGGGGGGTGTGACAGATACGCAGTATTTT	CASTLAGGVTDTQYF
TRBD1	TRBV27	.	TRBJ2-1	TGTGCCAGCAGATCGGGACAGACCTACAATGAGCAGTTCTTC	CASRSGQTYNEQFF
TRBD2	TRBV7-2	once	TRBJ2-1	TGTGCCAGCAGCTTAGGGCTAGCGGGAGCCGATGAGCAGTTCTTC	CASSLGLAGADEQFF
TRBD1	TRBV19	.	TRBJ1-5	TGTGCCAGTAGTAGGTCCCAGGGGGCTAATCAGCCCCAGCATTTT	CASSRSQGANQPQHF
.	TRBV4-3	.	TRBJ2-7	TGCGCCAGCAGCCAAGATCATTCCCCAGGGGTTTACGAGCAGTACTTC	CASSQDHSPGVYEQYF
TRBD1	TRBV6-6	.	TRBJ2-7	TGTGCCAGCAGTCCCTACGGACAGGGCTACGAGCAGTACTTC	CASSPYGQGYEQYF
TRBD1	TRBV19	.	TRBJ1-1	TGTGCCAGTAGTCCCCCGGACAGGCTTAACACTGAAGCTTTCTTT	CASSPPDRLNTEAFF